Listed here are 10 T cell receptor beta chains from one sample, sequenced in a study of control samples from healthy donors and cancer patients. The data were produced by immunoSEQ multiplex PCR, yet TCRdb's version contains in-frame clones alone and is incomplete. The sample carries roughly 58,000 clones, 70% to 90% recorded once. Sequencing input: PBMCs. These TCRs come from a woman aged 60-70 years with lung cancer.

The chain links TRBV5-6 to TRBJ2-7; D may be TRBD1 or TRBD2 (5 bases each). V was trimmed by 0 bases and J by 13 bases, leaving 17 bases between them. This CDR3 has 13 residues. CDR1 and CDR2 (germline): SGHDT, YYEEEE. In DNA, the CDR3 is TGTGCCAGCAGCTTGGCCGGGCAGGGAGATTATTACTTC. Its translation: CASSLAGQGDYYF.

The chain links TRBV28 to TRBJ1-5; D gene unclear. Trimming pared 5 bases from V and 5 bases from J, leaving 10 bases between. This CDR3 has 13 residues. Germline V gene lookup returns CDR1 MDHEN and CDR2 SYDVKM. CDR3: CASSPLSDQPQHF. CDR3 coding DNA: TGTGCCAGCAGTCCCCTTTCAGATCAGCCCCAGCATTTT.

This sequence joins TRBV5-1 and TRBJ2-7; D could derive from TRBD1 or TRBD2 (5 bases each). Germline V CDR1 and CDR2: SGHRS, YFSETQ. The CDR3 has 18 residues. Trimming stripped 4 bases from V and 5 bases from J, with 28 bases between. The CDR3: CASSLPFGGPDKRDEQYF. The CDR3 DNA sequence: TGCGCCAGCAGCCTCCCTTTTGGGGGACCCGACAAACGGGACGAGCAGTACTTC.

This chain joins TRBV6-6 and TRBJ1-1; perhaps TRBD1 as D (6 bases). Germline V gene sequence: CDR1 MNHNY, CDR2 SVGAGI (reference sequence). Trimming took off 7 bases at V and 1 base at J, with 10 bases between the two ends. This CDR3 has 13 amino acids. CDR3 coding DNA: TGTGCCAGCACCACGGACAGGAACACTGAAGCTTTCTTT. As protein: CASTTDRNTEAFF.

The J gene is TRBJ2-2, the V gene TRBV12-5; D is ambiguous. Germline loops: CDR1 LGHNT, CDR2 FRNRAP. V was pared by 5 bases and J by 3 bases, with 7 bases between. There are 13 residues in the CDR3. The CDR3 sequence is CASGVSYTGELFF. The CDR3 nucleotides are TGTGCTAGTGGTGTTTCTTACACCGGGGAGCTGTTTTTT.

The V call is TRBV7-9, the J call TRBJ2-5; D uncertain. The CDR3 runs to 14 residues. V was trimmed by 2 bases and J by 4 bases, leaving 11 bases between them. Germline CDR1 reads SEHNR; CDR2 reads FQNEAQ (reference sequence). CDR3 DNA sequence: TGTGCCAGCAGCTTAAGGTCCCCTACAGAGACCCAGTACTTC. Translating gives CASSLRSPTETQYF.

The rearrangement links TRBV12-5 to TRBJ1-1; D remains ambiguous. The V gene lost 0 bases and the J gene lost 1 base, with 6 bases spanning the gap. CDR3 length: 14 amino acids. The germline gives CDR1 LGHNT, CDR2 FRNRAP. This CDR3 reads CASGLVPGNTEAFF. The CDR3 nucleotides are TGTGCTAGTGGTTTGGTCCCAGGGAACACTGAAGCTTTCTTT. Full variable domain (remainder filled in from reference TRBV12-5 and TRBJ1-1): DARVTQTPRHKVTEMGQEVTMRCQPILGHNTVFWYRQTMMQGLELLAYFRNRAPLDDSGMPKDRFSAEMPDATLATLKIQPSEPRDSAVYFCASGLVPGNTEAFFGQGTRLTVV.

This chain connects TRBV6-5 to TRBJ1-6; 9 nucleotides agree with TRBD1. CDR1 and CDR2 from the germline V gene are MNHEY and SVGAGI. The junction had 3 bases not matched to a gene; V was cut back by 0 bases and J by 9 bases. This CDR3 is built from 15 residues. For the CDR3, the DNA is TGTGCCAGCAGTTACTCGAGGGACAGGGCTTCACCCCTCCACTTT. This encodes CASSYSRDRASPLHF.

The genes are TRBV5-1 and TRBJ1-5, with 7 bases matching TRBD1. Germline loops: CDR1 SGHRS, CDR2 YFSETQ. After removal of 0 bases from V and 2 bases from J, the junction contained 2 bases not matched to a gene. CDR3 length equals 15 residues. CDR3 region: CASSLEGTGNQPQHF. CDR3 sequence (DNA): TGCGCCAGCAGCTTGGAAGGGACAGGCAATCAGCCCCAGCATTTT.

V and J are TRBV18 and TRBJ2-2; a possible D gene is TRBD1 (5 bases). Looked up from germline, CDR1 is KGHSH and CDR2 is LQKENI. This CDR3 contains 13 residues. V was trimmed by 2 bases and J by 7 bases, leaving 8 bases between them. The CDR3 region is CASSPGAVGELFF. The CDR3, as DNA: TGTGCCAGCTCACCAGGGGCGGTCGGGGAGCTGTTTTTT.